The clone carrying this T cell receptor (beta chain) was observed a single time. Per the original data handling: Reference gene primer amplification gave estimated nucleated cell counts. TCRdb's copy holds only in-frame clones and misses some; the assay was immunoSEQ multiplex PCR. That table gives V, J and clone size, and the DNA gave D and trimming. The table has roughly 100,000 clones, roughly 71% seen once; the top ten hold approximately 6.3%. This sample is drawn from a study of blood T cell repertoires in COVID-19. As for the study in general: Material from acute and convalescent COVID-19 was sourced from the United States, Italy and Spain. Sample material is recorded as cDNA or gDNA derived from T cells, B-cell-depleted T cells, or PBMCs.

J lost 1 base, V lost 6 bases, and 10 bases had no gene match. Germline assignment: CDR1 SNHLY and CDR2 FYNNEI. This CDR3 has 18 amino acids. Sequencing was carried out using peripheral blood. The sequence came from a man of 80 years or more with acute or convalescent COVID-19. The chain links TRBV2 to TRBJ2-3, with 13 bases aligning to TRBD2. CDR3 protein: CASRTTSGRLVGTDTQYF. CDR3 in DNA: TGTGCCAGCAGGACGACTAGCGGGAGGTTAGTGGGCACAGATACGCAGTATTTT.